Here is one T cell receptor beta chain with its context. Its target is not known. The CDR3 is 11 residues long. Trimming pared 4 bases from V and 1 base from J, leaving 2 bases between. Germline V gene lookup returns CDR1 SGHRS and CDR2 YFSETQ. Produced via immunoSEQ multiplex PCR; TCRdb's table is partial and in-frame only. The data contain thousands of clones, roughly 70% of them seen just once; the ten biggest clones take up 20% to 25%. The source of the sample is a study of CD4+ T cells in melanoma. Study observations and caveats: A reported correlation linked neoantigen-specific CD4+ T cells to CD8+, macrophage and B cell function.

The sequence was obtained from a human donor with melanoma. The sequenced sample consisted of cells from a culture (not recorded whether cultured in vitro). This chain connects TRBV5-1 to TRBJ2-5; D uncertain. CDR3 nucleotides: TGCGCCAGCAGCGCCCAAGAGACCCAGTACTTC. Its translation is CASSAQETQYF.